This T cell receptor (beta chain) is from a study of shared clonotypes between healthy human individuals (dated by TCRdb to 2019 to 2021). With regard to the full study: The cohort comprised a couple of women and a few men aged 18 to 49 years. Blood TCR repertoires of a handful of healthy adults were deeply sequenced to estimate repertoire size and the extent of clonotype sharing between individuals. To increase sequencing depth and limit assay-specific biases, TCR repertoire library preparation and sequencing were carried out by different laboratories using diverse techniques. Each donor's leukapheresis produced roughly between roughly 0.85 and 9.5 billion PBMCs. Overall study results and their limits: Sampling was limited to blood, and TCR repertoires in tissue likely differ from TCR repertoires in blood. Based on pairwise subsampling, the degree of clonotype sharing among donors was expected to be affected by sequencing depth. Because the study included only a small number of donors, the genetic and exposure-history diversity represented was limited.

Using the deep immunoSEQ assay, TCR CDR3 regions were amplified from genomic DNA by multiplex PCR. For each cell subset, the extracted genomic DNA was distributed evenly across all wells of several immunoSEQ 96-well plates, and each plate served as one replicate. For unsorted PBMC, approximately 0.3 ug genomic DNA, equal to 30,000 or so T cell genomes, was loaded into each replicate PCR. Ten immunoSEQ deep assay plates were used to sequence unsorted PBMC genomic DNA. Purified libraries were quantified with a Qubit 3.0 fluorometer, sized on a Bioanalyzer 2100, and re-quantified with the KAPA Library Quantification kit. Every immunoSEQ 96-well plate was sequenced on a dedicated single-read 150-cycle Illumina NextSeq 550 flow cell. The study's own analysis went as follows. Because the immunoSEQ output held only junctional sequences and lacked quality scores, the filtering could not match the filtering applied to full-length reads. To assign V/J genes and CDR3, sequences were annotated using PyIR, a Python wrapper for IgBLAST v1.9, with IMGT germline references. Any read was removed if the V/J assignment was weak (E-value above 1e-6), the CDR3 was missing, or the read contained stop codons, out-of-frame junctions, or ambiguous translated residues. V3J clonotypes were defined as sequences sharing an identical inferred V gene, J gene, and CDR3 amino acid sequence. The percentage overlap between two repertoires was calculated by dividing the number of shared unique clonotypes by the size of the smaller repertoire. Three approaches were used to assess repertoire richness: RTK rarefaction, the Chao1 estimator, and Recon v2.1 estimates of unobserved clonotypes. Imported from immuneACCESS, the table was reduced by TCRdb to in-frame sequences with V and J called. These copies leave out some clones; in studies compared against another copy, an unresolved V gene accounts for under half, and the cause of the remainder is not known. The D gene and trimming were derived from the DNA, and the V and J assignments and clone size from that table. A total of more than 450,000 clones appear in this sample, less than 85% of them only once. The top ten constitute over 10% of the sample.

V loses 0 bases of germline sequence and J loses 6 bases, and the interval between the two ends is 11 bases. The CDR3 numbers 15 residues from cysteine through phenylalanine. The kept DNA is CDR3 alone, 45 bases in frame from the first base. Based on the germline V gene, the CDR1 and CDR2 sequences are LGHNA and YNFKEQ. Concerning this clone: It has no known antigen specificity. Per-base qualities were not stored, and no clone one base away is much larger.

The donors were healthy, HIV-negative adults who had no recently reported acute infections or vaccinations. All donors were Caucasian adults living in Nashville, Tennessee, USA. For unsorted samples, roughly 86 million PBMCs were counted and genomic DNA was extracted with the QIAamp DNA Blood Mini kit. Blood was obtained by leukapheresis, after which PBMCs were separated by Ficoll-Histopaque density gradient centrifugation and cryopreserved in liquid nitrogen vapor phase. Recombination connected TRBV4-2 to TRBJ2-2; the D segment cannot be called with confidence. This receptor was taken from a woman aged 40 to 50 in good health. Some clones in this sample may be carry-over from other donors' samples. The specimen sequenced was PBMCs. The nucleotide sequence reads TGTGCCAGCAGCCAAGATCTGTTAGGGCCCGGGGAGCTGTTTTTT. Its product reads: CASSQDLLGPGELFF.